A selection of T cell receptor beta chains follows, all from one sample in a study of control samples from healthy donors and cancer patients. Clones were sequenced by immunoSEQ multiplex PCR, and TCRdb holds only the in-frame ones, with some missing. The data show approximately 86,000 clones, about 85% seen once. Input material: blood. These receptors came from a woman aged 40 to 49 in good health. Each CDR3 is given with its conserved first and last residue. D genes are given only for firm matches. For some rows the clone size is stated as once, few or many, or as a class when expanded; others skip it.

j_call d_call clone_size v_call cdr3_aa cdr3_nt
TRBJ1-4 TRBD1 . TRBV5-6 CASSFYRGLNEKLFF TGTGCCAGCAGCTTTTACAGGGGCTTAAATGAAAAACTGTTTTTT
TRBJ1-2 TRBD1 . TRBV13 CASSSRGAVYGYTF TGTGCCAGCAGCTCCAGGGGGGCCGTCTATGGCTACACCTTC
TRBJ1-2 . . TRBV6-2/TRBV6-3 CASSYDSRHYGYTF TGTGCCAGCAGTTACGACAGCAGGCACTATGGCTACACCTTC
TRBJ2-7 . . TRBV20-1 CSASGQGIYEQYF TGCAGTGCTAGTGGCCAGGGGATATACGAGCAGTACTTC
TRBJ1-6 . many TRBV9 CASSVEGRNSPLHF TGTGCCAGCAGCGTCGAGGGGCGAAATTCACCCCTCCACTTT
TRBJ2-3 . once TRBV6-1 CASSEAAGRTDTQYF TGTGCCAGCAGTGAAGCGGCAGGGAGGACAGATACGCAGTATTTT
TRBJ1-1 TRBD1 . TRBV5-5 CASSVDRGLAEAFF TGTGCCAGCAGCGTAGACAGGGGACTAGCTGAAGCTTTCTTT
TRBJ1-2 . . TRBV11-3 CASSFPGALF TGTGCCAGCAGCTTCCCCGGGGCTCTCTTC
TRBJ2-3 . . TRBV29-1 CSVDREDSTDTQYF TGCAGCGTAGACAGGGAGGATAGCACAGATACGCAGTATTTT
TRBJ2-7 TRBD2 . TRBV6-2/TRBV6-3 CASSTRDYSSYEQYF TGTGCCAGCAGTACCAGGGACTATTCTTCCTACGAGCAGTACTTC
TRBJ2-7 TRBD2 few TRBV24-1 CATTGKTAGGREAYEQYF TGTGCCACCACTGGAAAAACTGCAGGTGGGAGGGAAGCCTACGAGCAGTACTTC
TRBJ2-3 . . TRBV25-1 CASQTPSPSTDTQYF TGTGCCAGCCAGACGCCGAGCCCGAGCACAGATACGCAGTATTTT
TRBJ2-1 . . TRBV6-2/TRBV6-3 CASSPPTGRKVEQFF TGTGCCAGCAGTCCGCCGACAGGGAGGAAGGTTGAGCAGTTCTTC
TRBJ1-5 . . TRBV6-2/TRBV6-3 CASSSLGNQPQHF TGTGCCAGCAGTTCGTTGGGCAATCAGCCCCAGCATTTT
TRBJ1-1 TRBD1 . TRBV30 CAWSTRGPTMNTEAFF TGTGCCTGGAGTACGAGGGGGCCGACAATGAACACTGAAGCTTTCTTT
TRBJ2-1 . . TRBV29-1 CSVERYNEQFF TGCAGCGTTGAAAGGTACAATGAGCAGTTCTTC
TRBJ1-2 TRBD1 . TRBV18 CASSPQGAYGYTF TGTGCCAGCTCACCACAGGGGGCCTATGGCTACACCTTC
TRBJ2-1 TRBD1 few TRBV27 CASSLSVTGELKFF TGTGCCAGCAGTTTATCTGTAACAGGGGAGCTTAAGTTCTTC
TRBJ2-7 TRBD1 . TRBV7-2 CASTIQPPGQGVEQYF TGTGCCAGCACTATACAACCCCCGGGACAGGGAGTCGAGCAGTACTTC
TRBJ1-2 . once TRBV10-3 CAISEGGQGRYGYTF TGTGCCATCAGCGAAGGAGGGCAGGGGAGATATGGCTACACCTTC
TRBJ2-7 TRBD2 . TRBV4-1 CASSQRLAVSSYEQYF TGCGCCAGCAGCCAAAGACTAGCGGTTAGCTCCTACGAGCAGTACTTC
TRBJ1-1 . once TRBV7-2 CASSFSPVATEAFF TGTGCCAGCAGCTTCTCTCCGGTAGCCACTGAAGCTTTCTTT
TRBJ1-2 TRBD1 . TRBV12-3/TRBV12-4 CASSLGQGNGYTF TGTGCCAGCAGCCTGGGACAGGGGAATGGCTACACCTTC
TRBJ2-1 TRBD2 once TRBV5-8 CASSLGGLASYNEQFF TGTGCCAGCAGCTTGGGGGGACTAGCCAGCTACAATGAGCAGTTCTTC
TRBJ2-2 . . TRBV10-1 CASSRGTTGELFF TGCGCCAGCAGCCGGGGGACCACCGGGGAGCTGTTTTTT
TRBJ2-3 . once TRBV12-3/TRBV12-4 CASKDSTDTQYF TGTGCCAGCAAAGACAGCACAGATACGCAGTATTTT
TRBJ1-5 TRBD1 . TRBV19 CASRKDRAVDQPQHF TGTGCCAGTAGGAAGGACAGGGCGGTTGATCAGCCCCAGCATTTT
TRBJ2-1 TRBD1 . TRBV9 CASSVGTGVFDEQFF TGTGCCAGCAGCGTGGGGACAGGGGTGTTCGATGAGCAGTTCTTC
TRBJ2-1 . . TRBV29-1 CSVVTRNEQFF TGCAGCGTTGTGACCCGCAATGAGCAGTTCTTC
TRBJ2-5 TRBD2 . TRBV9 CASSPTVAGGPGFGTQYF TGTGCCAGCAGCCCTACTGTAGCGGGGGGGCCAGGGTTTGGGACCCAGTACTTC
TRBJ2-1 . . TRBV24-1 CATSSTHSYNEQFF TGTGCCACCAGTTCCACCCACTCTTACAATGAGCAGTTCTTC
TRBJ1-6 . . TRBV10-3 CAISDEGSRSSYNSPLHF TGTGCCATCAGTGACGAGGGTTCTAGAAGCTCCTATAATTCACCCCTCCACTTT
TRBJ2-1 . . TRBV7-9 CASSLASRGGSYNEQFF TGTGCCAGCAGTTTAGCGTCCAGAGGGGGCTCCTACAATGAGCAGTTCTTC
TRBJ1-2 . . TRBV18 CASSPPVLYGYTF TGTGCCAGCTCACCTCCGGTATTATATGGCTACACCTTC
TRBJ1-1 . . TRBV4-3 CASSQGSGGGTEAFF TGCGCCAGCAGCCAAGGATCCGGGGGGGGCACTGAAGCTTTCTTT
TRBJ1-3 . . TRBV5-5 CASSLTGDSGNTIYF TGTGCCAGCAGCTTGACGGGGGACTCTGGAAACACCATATATTTT
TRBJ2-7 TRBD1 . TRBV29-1 CSVVGGGEQYF TGCAGCGTTGTAGGGGGCGGCGAGCAGTACTTC
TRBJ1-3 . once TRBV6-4 CASSDGPRGSIYF TGTGCCAGCAGTGACGGGCCCCGGGGGTCCATATATTTT
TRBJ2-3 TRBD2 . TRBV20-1 CSASRGGGTDTQYF TGCAGTGCTAGTCGGGGCGGGGGTACAGATACGCAGTATTTT
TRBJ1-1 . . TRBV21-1 CASERGNTEAFF TGTGCCAGCGAGAGGGGAAACACTGAAGCTTTCTTT